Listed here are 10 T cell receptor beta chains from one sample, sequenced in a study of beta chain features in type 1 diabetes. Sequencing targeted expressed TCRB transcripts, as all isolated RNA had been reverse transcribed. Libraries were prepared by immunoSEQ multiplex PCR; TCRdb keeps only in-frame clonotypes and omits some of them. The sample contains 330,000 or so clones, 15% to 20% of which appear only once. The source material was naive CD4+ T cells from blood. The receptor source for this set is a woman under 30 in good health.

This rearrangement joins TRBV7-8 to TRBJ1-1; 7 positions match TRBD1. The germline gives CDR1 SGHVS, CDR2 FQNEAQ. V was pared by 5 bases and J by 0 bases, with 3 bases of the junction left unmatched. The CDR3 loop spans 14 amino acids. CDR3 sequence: CASSPGQMNTEAFF. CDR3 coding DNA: TGTGCCAGCAGCCCGGGACAGATGAACACTGAAGCTTTCTTT.

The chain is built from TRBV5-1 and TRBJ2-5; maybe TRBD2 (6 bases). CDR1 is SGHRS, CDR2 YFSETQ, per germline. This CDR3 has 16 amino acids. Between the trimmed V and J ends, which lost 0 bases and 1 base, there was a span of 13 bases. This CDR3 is CASSLAGGRSQETQYF. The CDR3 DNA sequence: TGCGCCAGCAGCTTGGCCGGGGGTCGGAGCCAAGAGACCCAGTACTTC.

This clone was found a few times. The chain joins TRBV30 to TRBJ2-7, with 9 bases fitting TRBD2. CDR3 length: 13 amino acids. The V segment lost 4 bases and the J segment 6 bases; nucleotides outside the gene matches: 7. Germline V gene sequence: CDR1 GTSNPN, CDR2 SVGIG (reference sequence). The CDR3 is CAWTRRGGSEQYF. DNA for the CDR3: TGTGCCTGGACTCGGCGGGGGGGTAGCGAGCAGTACTTC.

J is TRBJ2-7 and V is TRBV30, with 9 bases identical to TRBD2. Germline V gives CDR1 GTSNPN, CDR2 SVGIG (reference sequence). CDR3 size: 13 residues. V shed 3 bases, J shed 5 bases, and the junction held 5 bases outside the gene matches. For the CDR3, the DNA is TGTGCCTGGAGCGGCGGGAGGGAAGACGAGCAGTACTTC. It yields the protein CAWSGGREDEQYF.

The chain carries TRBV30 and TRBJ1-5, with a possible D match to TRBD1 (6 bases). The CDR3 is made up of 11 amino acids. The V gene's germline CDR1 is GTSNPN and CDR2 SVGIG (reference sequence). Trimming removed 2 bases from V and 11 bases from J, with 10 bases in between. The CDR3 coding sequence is TGTGCCTGGAGTCTCGGACAGACCCAGCATTTT. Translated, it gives CAWSLGQTQHF.

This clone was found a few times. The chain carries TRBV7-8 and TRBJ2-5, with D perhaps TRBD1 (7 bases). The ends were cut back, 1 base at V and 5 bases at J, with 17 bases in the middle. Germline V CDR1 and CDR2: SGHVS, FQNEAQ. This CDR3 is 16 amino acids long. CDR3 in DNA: TGTGCCAGCAGCTTAGGCGGTTTCAGGGGGGATGAGACCCAGTACTTC. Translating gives CASSLGGFRGDETQYF.

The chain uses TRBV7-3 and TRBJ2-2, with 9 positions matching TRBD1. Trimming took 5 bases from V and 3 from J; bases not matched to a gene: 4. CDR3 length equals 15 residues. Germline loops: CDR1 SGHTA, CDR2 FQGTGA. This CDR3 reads CASSLGTGYTGELFF. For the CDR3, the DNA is TGTGCCAGCAGCCTAGGGACAGGGTACACCGGGGAGCTGTTTTTT.

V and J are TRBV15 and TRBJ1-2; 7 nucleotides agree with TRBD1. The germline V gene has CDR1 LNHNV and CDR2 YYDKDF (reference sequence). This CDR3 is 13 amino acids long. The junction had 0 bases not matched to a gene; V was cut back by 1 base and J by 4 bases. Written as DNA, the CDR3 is TGTGCCACCAGCAGAGGGGACAGCTATGGCTACACCTTC. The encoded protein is CATSRGDSYGYTF.

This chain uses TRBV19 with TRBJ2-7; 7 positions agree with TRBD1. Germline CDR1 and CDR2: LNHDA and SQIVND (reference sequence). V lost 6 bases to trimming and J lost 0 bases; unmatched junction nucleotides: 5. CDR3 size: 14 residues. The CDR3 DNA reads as TGTGCCAGTAGCCGGGACAGTAGCTCCTACGAGCAGTACTTC. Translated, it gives CASSRDSSSYEQYF.

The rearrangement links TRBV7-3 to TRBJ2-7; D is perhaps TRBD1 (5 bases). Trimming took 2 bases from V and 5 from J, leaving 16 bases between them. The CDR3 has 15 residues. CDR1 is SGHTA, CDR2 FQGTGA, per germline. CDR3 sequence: CASSLLRVFGDEQYF. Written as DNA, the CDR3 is TGTGCCAGCAGCTTACTCAGGGTGTTTGGTGACGAGCAGTACTTC.